This note documents a single T cell receptor (beta chain) sequence. The data were taken from a study of blood T cell repertoires in COVID-19. As for the study in general: The analysed material was cDNA or gDNA that came from T cells, B-cell-depleted T cells, or PBMCs.

Profiled with immunoSEQ multiplex PCR; TCRdb holds only in-frame clones, not every one. The sample has over 150,000 clones; around 83% are singletons. Per the germline V gene, CDR1 is DFQATT and CDR2 is SNEGSKA (reference sequence). CDR3 length equals 13 residues. The V segment lost 3 bases and the J segment 6 bases; nucleotides outside the gene matches: 3. The rearrangement links TRBV20-1 to TRBJ2-5, with 11 bases matching TRBD2. What was sequenced was peripheral blood. This clonotype was obtained from a man in his forties with acute or convalescent COVID-19. CDR3 amino acids: CSASLAGGQTQYF. CDR3 DNA sequence: TGCAGTGCTAGTCTAGCGGGGGGTCAGACCCAGTACTTC.